These T cell receptor beta chains were read from a single sample in a study of long-term antiretroviral therapy in people with HIV. Sequenced by immunoSEQ multiplex PCR; TCRdb stores in-frame clones only, minus some. This sample has over 15,000 clones; approximately 90% occur once, and the top ten carry approximately 9.6%. Specimen: unsorted PBMCs, collected 4.2 years after starting antiretroviral therapy. All receptors come from a man between 50 and 59 years old with HIV. Both conserved end residues are part of each CDR3. D genes are given only for firm matches. Size is stated for part of the rows, as once, few or many counts, or as a class when the clone is expanded.

CASSQVSDSFNEQFF,TGCGCCAGCAGCCAAGTTTCTGACAGCTTCAATGAGCAGTTCTTC,TRBJ2-1,TRBV4-3,.,.
CASSSWTATNEKLFF,TGCGCCAGTTCCAGTTGGACTGCAACTAATGAAAAACTGTTTTTT,TRBJ1-4,TRBV5-1,.,.
CASRKQGYSNQPQHF,TGTGCCAGCAGAAAACAGGGTTATAGCAATCAGCCCCAGCATTTT,TRBJ1-5,TRBV28,.,.
CSLLTVSTYGYTF,TGCAGCTTACTGACAGTTTCTACCTATGGCTACACCTTC,TRBJ1-2,TRBV29-1,.,.
CASSDGRGRAYEQYF,TGCGCCAGCTCCGATGGGAGGGGGCGAGCCTACGAGCAGTACTTC,TRBJ2-7,TRBV5-1,.,.
CASSYTWVHYEQYF,TGTGCCAGCAGTTACACATGGGTCCACTACGAGCAGTACTTC,TRBJ2-7,TRBV27,.,.
CASSQDSSGGINEQFF,TGCGCCAGCAGCCAAGATTCTAGCGGGGGGATCAATGAGCAGTTCTTC,TRBJ2-1,TRBV4-3,TRBD2,.
CASSQDRSGDTQYF,TGCGCCAGCAGCCAAGATCGATCGGGGGATACGCAGTATTTT,TRBJ2-3,TRBV4-3,.,.
CASVLGGAYEQYF,TGTGCCAGCGTTCTGGGGGGGGCCTACGAGCAGTACTTC,TRBJ2-7,TRBV28,TRBD2,.
CAWSPRTTEAFF,TGTGCCTGGAGTCCTAGGACCACTGAAGCTTTCTTT,TRBJ1-1,TRBV30,.,.
CASSLTGLDRASNEQYF,TGCGCCAGCAGCTTAACCGGCTTGGACAGGGCATCCAACGAGCAGTACTTC,TRBJ2-7,TRBV5-1,TRBD1,.
CASVSGDRGNSPLHF,TGTGCCAGCGTTTCGGGAGACAGGGGGAATTCACCCCTCCACTTT,TRBJ1-6,TRBV27,TRBD1,.
CAISETASGSSTDTQYF,TGTGCCATCAGTGAGACGGCTAGCGGGTCTAGCACAGATACGCAGTATTTT,TRBJ2-3,TRBV10-3,TRBD2,.
CAWKLRNSMNTEAFF,TGTGCCTGGAAGTTGAGGAACAGCATGAACACTGAAGCTTTCTTT,TRBJ1-1,TRBV30,.,once
CASSYRGRDTEAFF,TGTGCCAGCAGTTACCGGGGCAGGGACACTGAAGCTTTCTTT,TRBJ1-1,TRBV6-5,.,.
CASSNPTGNPGELFF,TGTGCCAGCAGCAACCCGACAGGGAATCCCGGGGAGCTGTTTTTT,TRBJ2-2,TRBV5-6,TRBD1,.
CASSVSGQGYGYTF,TGTGCCAGCAGCGTTTCGGGACAGGGGTATGGCTACACCTTC,TRBJ1-2,TRBV9,TRBD1,.
CASSQDLARGQETQYF,TGCGCCAGCAGCCAAGACCTGGCCAGGGGTCAAGAGACCCAGTACTTC,TRBJ2-5,TRBV4-3,.,once
CASSHGTPGNEQYF,TGTGCCAGCAGCCACGGGACTCCGGGCAACGAGCAGTACTTC,TRBJ2-7,TRBV4-2,.,.
CASSIDRGTEYGYTF,TGTGCCAGTAGTATAGATCGAGGGACGGAGTATGGCTACACCTTC,TRBJ1-2,TRBV19,.,.
CASSLDREIGTQYF,TGTGCCAGCAGCTTAGACAGGGAAATTGGTACGCAGTATTTT,TRBJ2-3,TRBV7-9,.,.
CASSPGALGNEQFF,TGCGCCAGCAGCCCGGGGGCCCTAGGGAATGAGCAGTTCTTC,TRBJ2-1,TRBV5-1,.,.
CAWSGLAGGASSTDTQYF,TGTGCCTGGAGTGGACTAGCGGGGGGAGCCTCTAGCACAGATACGCAGTATTTT,TRBJ2-3,TRBV30,TRBD2,once
CSAKHPTGAKIYGYTF,TGCAGCGCAAAACACCCGACAGGGGCGAAAATCTATGGCTACACCTTC,TRBJ1-2,TRBV29-1,TRBD1,.
CASSLTAFDTQYF,TGTGCCAGCAGCTTAACTGCATTCGATACGCAGTATTTT,TRBJ2-3,TRBV7-6,.,.
CASSPEATGSGANVLTF,TGTGCCAGCAGTCCTGAGGCTACGGGCTCTGGGGCCAACGTCCTGACTTTC,TRBJ2-6,TRBV5-4,.,.
CASRQTSASTDTQYF,TGTGCCAGCAGGCAAACTAGCGCTAGCACAGATACGCAGTATTTT,TRBJ2-3,TRBV5-4,TRBD2,.
CAIRVDRESYGYTF,TGTGCCATCAGGGTGGACAGGGAGAGCTATGGCTACACCTTC,TRBJ1-2,TRBV10-3,TRBD1,once
CASSPQRLAGASYEQYF,TGTGCCAGCTCACCACAGCGACTAGCGGGGGCCTCCTACGAGCAGTACTTC,TRBJ2-7,TRBV18,TRBD2,.
CASSYSGRNSPLHF,TGTGCCAGCAGTTACTCGGGGAGGAATTCACCCCTCCACTTT,TRBJ1-6,TRBV6-6,.,.
CASSLDRGQSNQPQHF,TGTGCCAGCAGCTTAGATAGGGGACAGAGCAATCAGCCCCAGCATTTT,TRBJ1-5,TRBV7-2,TRBD1,.
CASTLLYEDAYEQYF,TGTGCCAGCACCCTTCTTTACGAGGATGCCTACGAGCAGTACTTC,TRBJ2-7,TRBV11-2,.,medium-sized
CASSPGQGQYF,TGTGCCAGCTCACCAGGGCAGGGGCAGTACTTC,TRBJ2-7,TRBV18,.,.
CASSSPGRTYEQYF,TGCGCCAGCAGCTCACCGGGACGGACCTACGAGCAGTACTTC,TRBJ2-7,TRBV5-1,.,.
CAISESTKGSPLHF,TGTGCCATCAGTGAGTCGACGAAGGGTTCACCCCTCCACTTT,TRBJ1-6,TRBV10-3,.,.
CASSPGLAEQYF,TGTGCCAGCAGCCCGGGACTAGCGGAGCAGTACTTC,TRBJ2-7,TRBV7-9,TRBD2,.
CASSTRDTEGSPQHF,TGTGCCAGCTCCACCCGGGACACTGAAGGAAGTCCCCAGCATTTT,TRBJ1-5,TRBV13,.,.
CASSLVQELAFF,TGTGCCAGCAGCTTGGTTCAGGAGCTAGCTTTCTTT,TRBJ1-1,TRBV5-8,.,.
CASSYSGTANSPLHF,TGTGCCAGCAGCTATTCCGGGACCGCTAATTCACCCCTCCACTTT,TRBJ1-6,TRBV5-5,.,.
CASTRDSNQPQHF,TGTGCCAGCACGAGGGATAGCAATCAGCCCCAGCATTTT,TRBJ1-5,TRBV6-1,.,once
CASSPRPRAYEQYF,TGTGCCAGCAGTCCCCGGCCCAGGGCTTACGAGCAGTACTTC,TRBJ2-7,TRBV28,.,.